A single T cell receptor (beta chain) is shown here with its context. Authors' processing steps: Quantification of nucleated cells was approximated via reference gene primer amplification. Assay: immunoSEQ multiplex PCR; the TCRdb copy retains only in-frame clones and omits some. D and trimming come from the DNA, and the V and J calls and clone size come from that table. The table lists 30,000 to 35,000 clones, around 89% of them singletons, with approximately 0.55% in the top ten. These data come from a study of blood T cell repertoires in COVID-19. Study in general: Sites in the United States, Italy and Spain provided acute and convalescent COVID-19 samples. Sample material is recorded as cDNA or gDNA derived from T cells, B-cell-depleted T cells, or PBMCs.

This clonotype was obtained from a woman between 40 and 50 years old with active or convalescent COVID-19. The sequenced sample was peripheral blood.

CDR3 sequence: CASSYSGTSYNEQFF. Written as DNA, the CDR3 is TGTGCCAGCAGTTATTCCGGTACCTCCTACAATGAGCAGTTCTTC. The chain carries TRBV6-6 and TRBJ2-1; D gene uncertain. V was cut by 3 bases and J by 0 bases, with 9 bases left in between. The CDR3 sequence is 15 residues long. Germline CDR1 is MNHNY and CDR2 is SVGAGI (reference sequence).